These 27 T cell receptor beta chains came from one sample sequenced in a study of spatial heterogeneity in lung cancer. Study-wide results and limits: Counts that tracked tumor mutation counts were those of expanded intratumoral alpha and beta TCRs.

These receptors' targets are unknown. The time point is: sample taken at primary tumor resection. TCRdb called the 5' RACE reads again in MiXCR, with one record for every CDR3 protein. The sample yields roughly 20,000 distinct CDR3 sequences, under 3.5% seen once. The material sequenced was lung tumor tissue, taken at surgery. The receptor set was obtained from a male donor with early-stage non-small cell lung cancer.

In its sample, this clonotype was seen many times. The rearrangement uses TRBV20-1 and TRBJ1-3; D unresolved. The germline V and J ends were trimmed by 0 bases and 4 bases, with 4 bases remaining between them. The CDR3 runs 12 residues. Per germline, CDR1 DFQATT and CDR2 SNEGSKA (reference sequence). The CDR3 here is CSAREDGNTIYF. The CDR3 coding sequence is TGCAGTGCTAGAGAAGACGGAAACACCATATATTTT.

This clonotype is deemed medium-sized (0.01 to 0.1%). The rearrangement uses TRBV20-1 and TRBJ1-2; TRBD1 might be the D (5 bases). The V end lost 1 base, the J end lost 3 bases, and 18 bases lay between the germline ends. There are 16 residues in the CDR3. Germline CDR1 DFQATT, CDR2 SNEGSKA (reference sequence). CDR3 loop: CSARVPAGMIDYGYTF. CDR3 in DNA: TGCAGTGCTAGAGTCCCGGCAGGGATGATTGACTATGGCTACACCTTC.

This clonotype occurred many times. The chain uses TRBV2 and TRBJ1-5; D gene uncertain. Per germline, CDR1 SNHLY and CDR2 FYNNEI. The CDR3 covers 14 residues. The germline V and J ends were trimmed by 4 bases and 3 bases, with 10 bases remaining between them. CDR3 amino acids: CASSAEVDNQPQHF. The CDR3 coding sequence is TGTGCCAGCAGTGCCGAGGTTGACAATCAGCCCCAGCATTTT.

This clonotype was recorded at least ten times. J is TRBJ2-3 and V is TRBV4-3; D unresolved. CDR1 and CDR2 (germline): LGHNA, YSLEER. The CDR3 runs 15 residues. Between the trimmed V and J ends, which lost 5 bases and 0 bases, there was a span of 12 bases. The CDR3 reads CASSLMSTSTDTQYF. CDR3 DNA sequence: TGCGCCAGCAGCTTGATGAGTACTAGCACAGATACGCAGTATTTT.

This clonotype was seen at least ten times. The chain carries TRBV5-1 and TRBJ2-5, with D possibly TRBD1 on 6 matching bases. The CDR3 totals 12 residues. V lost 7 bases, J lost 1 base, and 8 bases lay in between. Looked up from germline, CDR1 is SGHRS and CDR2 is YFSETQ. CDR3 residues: CASGTSQETQYF. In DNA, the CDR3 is TGCGCCAGCGGGACATCCCAAGAGACCCAGTACTTC.

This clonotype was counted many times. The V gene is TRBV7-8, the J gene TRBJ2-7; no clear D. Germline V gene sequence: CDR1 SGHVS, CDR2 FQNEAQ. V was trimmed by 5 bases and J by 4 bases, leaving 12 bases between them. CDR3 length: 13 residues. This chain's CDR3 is CASSARASYEQYF. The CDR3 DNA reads TGTGCCAGCAGCGCCCGGGCGTCATACGAGCAGTACTTC. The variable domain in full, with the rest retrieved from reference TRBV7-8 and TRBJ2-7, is GAGVSQSPRYKVAKRGQDVALRCDPISGHVSLFWYQQALGQGPEFLTYFQNEAQLDKSGLPSDRFFAERPEGSVSTLKIQRTQQEDSAVYLCASSARASYEQYFGPGTRLTVT.

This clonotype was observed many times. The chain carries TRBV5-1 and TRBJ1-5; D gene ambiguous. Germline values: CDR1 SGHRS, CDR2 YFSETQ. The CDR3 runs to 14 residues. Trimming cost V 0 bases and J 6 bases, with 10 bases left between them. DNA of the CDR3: TGCGCCAGCAGCTTGGTTGTGATCCCTCAGCCCCAGCATTTT. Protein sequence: CASSLVVIPQPQHF.

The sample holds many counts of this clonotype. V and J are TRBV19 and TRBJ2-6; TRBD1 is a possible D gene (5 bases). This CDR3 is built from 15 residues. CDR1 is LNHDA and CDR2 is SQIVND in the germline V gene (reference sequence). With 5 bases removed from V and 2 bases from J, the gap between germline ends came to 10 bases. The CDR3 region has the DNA TGTGCCAGTAGTTGGCAGGGCACTGGGGCCAACGTCCTGACTTTC. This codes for CASSWQGTGANVLTF.

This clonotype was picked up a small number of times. The CDR3 region is CAWSIGGKNTDTQYF. Here the CDR3 DNA reads TGTGCCTGGAGTATCGGCGGGAAGAACACAGATACGCAGTATTTT. This chain links TRBV30 with TRBJ2-3, with D tentatively TRBD2 (6 bases). V lost 2 bases and J lost 2, with 14 bases in between. Per the germline V gene, CDR1 is GTSNPN and CDR2 is SVGIG (reference sequence). This CDR3 has 15 amino acids.

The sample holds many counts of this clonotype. In nucleotides, the CDR3 is TGCGCCAGCAGCTTGTGGGGCCCAGGGGAAGGGACTGAAGCTTTCTTT. Amino acid sequence: CASSLWGPGEGTEAFF. This chain connects TRBV5-1 to TRBJ1-1; the D gene is possibly TRBD1 (6 bases). CDR1 and CDR2 from the germline V gene are SGHRS and YFSETQ. This CDR3 region has 16 residues. Trimming pared 1 base from V and 5 bases from J, leaving 18 bases between.

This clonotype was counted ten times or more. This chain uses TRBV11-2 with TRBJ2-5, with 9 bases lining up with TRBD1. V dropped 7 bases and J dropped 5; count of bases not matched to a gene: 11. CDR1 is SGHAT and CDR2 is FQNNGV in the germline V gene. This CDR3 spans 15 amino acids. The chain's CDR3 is CASMTVQGADETQYF. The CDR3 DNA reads TGTGCCAGCATGACTGTACAGGGGGCAGATGAGACCCAGTACTTC.

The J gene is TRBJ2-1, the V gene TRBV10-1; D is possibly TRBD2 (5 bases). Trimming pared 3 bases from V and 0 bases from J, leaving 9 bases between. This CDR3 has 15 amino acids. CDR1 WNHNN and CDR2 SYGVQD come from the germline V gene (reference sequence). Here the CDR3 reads CASSDNGLSYNEQFF. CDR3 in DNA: TGCGCCAGCAGTGATAACGGACTCTCCTACAATGAGCAGTTCTTC.

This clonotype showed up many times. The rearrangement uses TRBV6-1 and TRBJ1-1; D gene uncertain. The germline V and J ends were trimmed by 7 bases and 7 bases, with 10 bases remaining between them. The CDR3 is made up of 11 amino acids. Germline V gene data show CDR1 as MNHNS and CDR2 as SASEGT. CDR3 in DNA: TGTGCCAGCACTCCTCTTGGTGAAGCTTTCTTT. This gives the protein CASTPLGEAFF.

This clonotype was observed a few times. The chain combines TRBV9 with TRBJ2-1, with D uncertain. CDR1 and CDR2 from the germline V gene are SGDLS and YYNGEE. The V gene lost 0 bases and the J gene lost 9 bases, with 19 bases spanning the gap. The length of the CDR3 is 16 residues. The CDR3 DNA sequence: TGTGCCAGCAGCGTAGAGGTGTCAACTGGGCGGAGTGAGCAGTTCTTC. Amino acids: CASSVEVSTGRSEQFF.

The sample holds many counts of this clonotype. CDR3 nucleotides: TGTGCCAGCAGACCCGAGGGACTAGCGATCTACGAGCAGTACTTC. It encodes CASRPEGLAIYEQYF. This rearrangement joins TRBV6-5 to TRBJ2-7, with 10 bases fitting TRBD2. There are 15 residues in the CDR3. With 6 bases clipped from V and 3 bases from J, the junction kept 8 bases outside the gene matches. In germline, CDR1 is MNHEY, CDR2 SVGAGI.

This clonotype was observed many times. CDR3 residues: CASSWGTEGSPLHF. The CDR3 nucleotides read TGTGCCAGCAGTTGGGGGACAGAGGGTTCACCCCTCCACTTT. This chain joins TRBV6-5 and TRBJ1-6; 7 nucleotides line up with TRBD1. The CDR3 consists of 14 residues. J gave up 9 bases and V 4 bases, and 6 bases lay outside the gene matches. Germline CDR1 reads MNHEY; CDR2 reads SVGAGI.

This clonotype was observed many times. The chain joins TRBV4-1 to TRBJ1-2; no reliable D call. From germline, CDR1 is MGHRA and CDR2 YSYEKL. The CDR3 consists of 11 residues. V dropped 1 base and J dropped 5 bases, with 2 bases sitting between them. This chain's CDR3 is CASSQAYGYTF. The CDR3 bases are TGCGCCAGCAGCCAAGCTTATGGCTACACCTTC.

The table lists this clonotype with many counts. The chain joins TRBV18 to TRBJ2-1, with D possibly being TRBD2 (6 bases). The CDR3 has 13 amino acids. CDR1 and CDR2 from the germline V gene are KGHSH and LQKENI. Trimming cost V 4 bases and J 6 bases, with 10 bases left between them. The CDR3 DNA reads TGTGCCAGCTCACAGTCGGGAGTCAATGAGCAGTTCTTC. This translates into CASSQSGVNEQFF.

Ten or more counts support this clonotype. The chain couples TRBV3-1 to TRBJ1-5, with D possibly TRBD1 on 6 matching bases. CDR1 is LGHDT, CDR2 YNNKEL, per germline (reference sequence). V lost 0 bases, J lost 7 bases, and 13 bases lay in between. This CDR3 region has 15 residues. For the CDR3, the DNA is TGTGCCAGCAGCCAAGACGGGGGGGCAGGGCAGCCCCAGCATTTT. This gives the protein CASSQDGGAGQPQHF. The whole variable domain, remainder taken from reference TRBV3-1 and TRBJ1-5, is DTAVSQTPKYLVTQMGNDKSIKCEQNLGHDTMYWYKQDSKKFLKIMFSYNNKELIINETVPNRFSPKSPDKAHLNLHINSLELGDSAVYFCASSQDGGAGQPQHFGDGTRLSIL.

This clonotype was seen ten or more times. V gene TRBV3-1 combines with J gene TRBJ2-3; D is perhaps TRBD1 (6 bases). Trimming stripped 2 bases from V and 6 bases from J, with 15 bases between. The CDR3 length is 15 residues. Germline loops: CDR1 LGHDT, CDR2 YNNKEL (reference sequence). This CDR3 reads CASSQQRTETDTQYF. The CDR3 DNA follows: TGTGCCAGCAGCCAACAACGGACAGAAACGGATACGCAGTATTTT.

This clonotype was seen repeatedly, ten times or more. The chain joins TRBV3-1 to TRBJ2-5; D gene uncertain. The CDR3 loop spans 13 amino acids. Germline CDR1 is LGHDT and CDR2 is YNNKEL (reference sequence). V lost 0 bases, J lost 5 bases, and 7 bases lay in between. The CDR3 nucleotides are TGTGCCAGCAGCCAAGACCCGAGGGAGACCCAGTACTTC. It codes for CASSQDPRETQYF.

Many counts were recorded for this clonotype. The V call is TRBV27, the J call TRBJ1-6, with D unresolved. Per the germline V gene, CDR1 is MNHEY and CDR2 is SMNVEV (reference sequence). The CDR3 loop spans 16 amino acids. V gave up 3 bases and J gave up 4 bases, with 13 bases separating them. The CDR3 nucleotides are TGTGCCAGCAGTTTCTCTGGAGGGATATATAATTCACCCCTCCACTTT. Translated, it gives CASSFSGGIYNSPLHF.

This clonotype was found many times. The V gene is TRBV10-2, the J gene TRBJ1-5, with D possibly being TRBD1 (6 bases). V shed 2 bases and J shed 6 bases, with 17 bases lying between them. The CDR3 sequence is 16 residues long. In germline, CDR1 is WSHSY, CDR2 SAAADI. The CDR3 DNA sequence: TGCGCCAGCAGTGAGAAGGGGGGCGGGTGGGCTCAGCCCCAGCATTTT. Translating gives CASSEKGGGWAQPQHF.

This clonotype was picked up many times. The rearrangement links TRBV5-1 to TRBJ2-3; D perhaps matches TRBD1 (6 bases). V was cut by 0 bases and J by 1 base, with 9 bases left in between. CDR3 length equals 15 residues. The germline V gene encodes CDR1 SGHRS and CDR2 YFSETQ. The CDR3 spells CASSLGTVGTDTQYF. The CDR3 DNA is TGCGCCAGCAGCTTGGGGACAGTAGGCACAGATACGCAGTATTTT.

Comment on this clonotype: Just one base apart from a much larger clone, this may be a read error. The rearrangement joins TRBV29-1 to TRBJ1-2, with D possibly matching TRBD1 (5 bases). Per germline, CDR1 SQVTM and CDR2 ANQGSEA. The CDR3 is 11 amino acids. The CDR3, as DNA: TGCATCGTTGATGAGACCGGGACGCACTACTTC. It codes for CIVDETGTHYF.

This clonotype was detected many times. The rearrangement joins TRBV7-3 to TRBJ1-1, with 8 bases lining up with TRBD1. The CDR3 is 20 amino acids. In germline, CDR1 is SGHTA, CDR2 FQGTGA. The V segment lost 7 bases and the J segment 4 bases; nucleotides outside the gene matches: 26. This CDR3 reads CASIPYFPRQGKNRGTEAFF. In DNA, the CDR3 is TGTGCCAGCATCCCCTACTTTCCTCGACAGGGGAAGAATCGAGGCACTGAAGCTTTCTTT.

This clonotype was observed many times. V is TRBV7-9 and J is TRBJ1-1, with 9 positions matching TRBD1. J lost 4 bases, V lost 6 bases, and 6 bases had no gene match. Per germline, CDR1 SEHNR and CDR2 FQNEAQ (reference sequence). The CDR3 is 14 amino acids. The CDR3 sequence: CASSPQGAGTEAFF. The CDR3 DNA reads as TGTGCCAGCAGTCCACAGGGGGCAGGCACTGAAGCTTTCTTT.